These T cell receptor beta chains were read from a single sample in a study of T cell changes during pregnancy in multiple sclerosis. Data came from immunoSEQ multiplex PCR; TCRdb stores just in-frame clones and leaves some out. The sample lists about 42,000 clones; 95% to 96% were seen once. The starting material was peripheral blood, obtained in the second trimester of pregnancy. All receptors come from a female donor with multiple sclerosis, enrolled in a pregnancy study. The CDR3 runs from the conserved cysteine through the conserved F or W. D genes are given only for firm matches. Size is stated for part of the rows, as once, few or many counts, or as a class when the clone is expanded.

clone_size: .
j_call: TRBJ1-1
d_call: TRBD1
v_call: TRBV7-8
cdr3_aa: CASSLQGANTEAFF
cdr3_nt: TGTGCCAGCAGCCTACAGGGGGCGAACACTGAAGCTTTCTTT

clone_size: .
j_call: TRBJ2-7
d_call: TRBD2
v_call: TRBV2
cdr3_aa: CASSNGGNSYYEQYF
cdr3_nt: TGTGCCAGCAGTAACGGGGGGAACTCTTACTACGAGCAGTACTTC

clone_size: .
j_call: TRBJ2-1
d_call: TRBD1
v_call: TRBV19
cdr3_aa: CASSTGGGVAEQFF
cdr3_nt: TGTGCCAGTTCGACAGGGGGCGGGGTTGCTGAGCAGTTCTTC

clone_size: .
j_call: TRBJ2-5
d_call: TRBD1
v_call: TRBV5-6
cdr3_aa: CASSLVGTGTETQYF
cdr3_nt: TGTGCCAGCAGCTTGGTTGGGACAGGGACCGAGACCCAGTACTTC

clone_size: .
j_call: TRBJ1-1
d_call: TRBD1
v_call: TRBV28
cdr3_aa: CASSLLISGQGVF
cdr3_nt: TGTGCCAGCAGTTTACTCATATCGGGACAGGGCGTTTTT

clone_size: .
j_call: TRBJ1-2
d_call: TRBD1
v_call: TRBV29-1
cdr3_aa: CSVEDLQLEDRGQRGYGYTF
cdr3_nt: TGCAGCGTTGAAGATCTTCAGCTCGAGGACAGGGGGCAACGGGGCTATGGCTACACCTTC

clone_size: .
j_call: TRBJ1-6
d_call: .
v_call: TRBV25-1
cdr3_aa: CASSEYLPGQPYNSPLHF
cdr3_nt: TGTGCCAGCAGTGAATATCTTCCCGGACAGCCCTATAATTCACCCCTCCACTTT

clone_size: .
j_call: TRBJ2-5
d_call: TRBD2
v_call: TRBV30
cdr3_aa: CAWGGTTFSETQYF
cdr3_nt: TGTGCCTGGGGAGGGACTACCTTTAGCGAGACCCAGTACTTC

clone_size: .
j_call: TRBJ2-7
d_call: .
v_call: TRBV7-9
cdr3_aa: CASSLGASGVEQYF
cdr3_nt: TGTGCCAGCAGCTTAGGGGCTTCCGGGGTCGAGCAGTACTTC

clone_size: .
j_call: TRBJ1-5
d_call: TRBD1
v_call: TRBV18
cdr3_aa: CASSPDRVAQPQHF
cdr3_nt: TGTGCCAGCTCACCAGACAGGGTGGCTCAGCCCCAGCATTTT

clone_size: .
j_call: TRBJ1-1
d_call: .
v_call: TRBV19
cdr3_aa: CASRLGGPDSHSWAFF
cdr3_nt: TGTGCCAGTAGACTAGGGGGACCGGACAGCCACTCCTGGGCTTTCTTT

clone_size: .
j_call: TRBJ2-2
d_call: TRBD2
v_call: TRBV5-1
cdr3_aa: CASSLPREAGELFF
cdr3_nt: TGCGCCAGCAGCTTGCCGCGGGAGGCCGGGGAGCTGTTTTTT

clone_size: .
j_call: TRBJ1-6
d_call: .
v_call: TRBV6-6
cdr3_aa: CASSLAMSPFGSPLHF
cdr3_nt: TGTGCCAGCAGTTTAGCCATGAGTCCTTTCGGTTCACCCCTCCACTTT

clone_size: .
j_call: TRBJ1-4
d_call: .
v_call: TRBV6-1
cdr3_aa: CASDFQRGTNEKLFF
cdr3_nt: TGTGCCAGCGATTTCCAAAGGGGAACTAATGAAAAACTGTTTTTT

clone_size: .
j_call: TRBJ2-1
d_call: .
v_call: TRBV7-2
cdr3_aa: CASSPLVGGPQFF
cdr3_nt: TGTGCCAGCAGCCCCCTCGTTGGCGGGCCCCAGTTCTTC

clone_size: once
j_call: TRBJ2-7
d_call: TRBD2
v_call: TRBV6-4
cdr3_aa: CASSESSGSYYEQYF
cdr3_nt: TGTGCCAGCAGTGAATCTAGCGGGAGCTACTACGAGCAGTACTTC

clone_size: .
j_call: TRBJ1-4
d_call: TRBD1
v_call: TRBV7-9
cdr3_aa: CASSLVVGTDKLFF
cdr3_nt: TGTGCCAGCAGCTTAGTGGTCGGGACAGACAAACTGTTTTTT

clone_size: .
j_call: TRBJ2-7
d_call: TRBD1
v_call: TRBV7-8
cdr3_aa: CASSLDLRGQAYEQYF
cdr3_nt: TGTGCCAGCAGCTTAGACTTGAGGGGACAGGCCTACGAGCAGTACTTC

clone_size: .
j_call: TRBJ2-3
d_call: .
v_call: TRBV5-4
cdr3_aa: CASSPRLQHKDTQYF
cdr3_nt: TGTGCCAGCAGCCCAAGACTGCAACACAAAGATACGCAGTATTTT

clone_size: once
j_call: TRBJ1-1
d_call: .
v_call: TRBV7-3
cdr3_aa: CASSSGMNTEAFF
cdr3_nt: TGTGCCAGCAGCTCCGGTATGAACACTGAAGCTTTCTTT

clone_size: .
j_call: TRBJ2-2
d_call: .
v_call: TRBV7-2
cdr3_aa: CASSLGTAAGELFF
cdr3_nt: TGTGCCAGCAGCTTAGGGACAGCGGCCGGGGAGCTGTTTTTT

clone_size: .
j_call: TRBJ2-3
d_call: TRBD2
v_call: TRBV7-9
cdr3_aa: CASSLADPLLAGITDTQYF
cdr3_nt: TGTGCCAGCAGCTTAGCGGACCCCCTACTAGCGGGGATCACAGATACGCAGTATTTT

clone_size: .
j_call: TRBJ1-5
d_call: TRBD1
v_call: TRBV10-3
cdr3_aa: CAISGDSLNQPQHF
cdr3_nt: TGTGCCATCAGTGGGGACAGTCTCAATCAGCCCCAGCATTTT

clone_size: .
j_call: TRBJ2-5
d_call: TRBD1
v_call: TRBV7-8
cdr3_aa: CASSSGQVRYF
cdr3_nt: TGTGCCAGCAGCTCAGGACAGGTCCGGTACTTC

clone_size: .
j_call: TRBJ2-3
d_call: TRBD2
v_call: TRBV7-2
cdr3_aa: CASSWGSGVVTDTQYF
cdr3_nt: TGTGCCAGCAGCTGGGGTAGCGGGGTAGTGACAGATACGCAGTATTTT

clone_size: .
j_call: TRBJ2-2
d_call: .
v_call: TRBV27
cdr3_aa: CASRSGTTLGGELFF
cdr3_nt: TGTGCCAGCAGATCCGGGACAACTCTCGGCGGGGAGCTGTTTTTT

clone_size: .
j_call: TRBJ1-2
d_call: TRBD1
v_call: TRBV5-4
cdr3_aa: CASSLEGQGNRDYTF
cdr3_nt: TGTGCCAGCAGCTTGGAGGGACAGGGTAACCGTGACTACACCTTC